Listed below are T cell receptor beta chains from one sample, sequenced in a study of cytomegalovirus exposure and HLA in healthy donors. Using immunoSEQ multiplex PCR, the repertoire was profiled, and TCRdb retains in-frame clones only, with some absent. The table shows over 130,000 clones, with over 60% occurring only once. The sample was PBMCs. The receptors derive from a man aged 40-55 years in good health and CMV-seronegative. Each CDR3 is given with its conserved first and last residue. D genes are given only for firm matches. Size tells how often a clone was seen (once, few, many) or the class of an expanded clone, and some rows leave it out.

length	D	size	V	J	CDR3	DNA
19	TRBD2	NA	TRBV7-9	TRBJ2-3	CASSAWTSGTSPSTDTQYF	TGTGCCAGCAGCGCATGGACTAGCGGGACTTCCCCCTCCACAGATACGCAGTATTTT
15	NA	NA	TRBV27	TRBJ2-7	CASSLSSGRPYEQYF	TGTGCCAGCAGTTTATCGTCCGGGAGACCCTACGAGCAGTACTTC
15	TRBD2	NA	TRBV7-3	TRBJ2-1	CASSIAGGTYNEQFF	TGTGCCAGCAGCATAGCGGGGGGCACTTACAATGAGCAGTTCTTC
15	NA	NA	TRBV5-1	TRBJ2-1	CASSLGGVAYNEQFF	TGCGCCAGCAGCTTGGGGGGGGTCGCCTACAATGAGCAGTTCTTC
13	NA	NA	TRBV9	TRBJ1-2	CASSVDSRYGYTF	TGTGCCAGCAGCGTCGACAGCCGCTATGGCTACACCTTC
17	NA	NA	TRBV28	TRBJ2-3	CASSPRTAIASTDTQYF	TGTGCCAGCAGTCCAAGGACAGCAATAGCTAGCACAGATACGCAGTATTTT
14	TRBD1	NA	TRBV29-1	TRBJ1-4	CSVDPGTGDEKLFF	TGCAGCGTTGATCCCGGGACAGGGGACGAAAAACTGTTTTTT
16	TRBD1	NA	TRBV6-4	TRBJ1-1	CASSDYPGQGNTEAFF	TGTGCCAGCAGTGACTATCCGGGACAGGGGAACACTGAAGCTTTCTTT
16	TRBD1	few	TRBV19	TRBJ2-5	CASSIGGQAYQETQYF	TGTGCCAGTAGTATTGGGGGACAGGCGTACCAAGAGACCCAGTACTTC
15	NA	few	TRBV6-5	TRBJ2-7	CASSYSYRSSYEQYF	TGTGCCAGCAGTTACTCGTACCGAAGCTCCTACGAACAGTACTTC
15	TRBD1	NA	TRBV15	TRBJ2-7	CATSRVGGQSYEQYF	TGTGCCACCAGCAGAGTAGGGGGACAGTCCTACGAGCAGTACTTC
18	TRBD1	NA	TRBV28	TRBJ2-3	CASSPWAARDRAGDTQYF	TGTGCCAGCAGTCCGTGGGCAGCTCGAGACAGGGCAGGGGATACGCAGTATTTT
15	TRBD1	few	TRBV6-1	TRBJ1-4	CASRSQGDRNEKLFF	TGTGCCAGCAGGTCCCAGGGGGATCGTAATGAAAAACTGTTTTTT
18	TRBD1	once	TRBV5-6	TRBJ1-4	CASSYNPGQGVTNEKLFF	TGTGCCAGCAGCTACAACCCGGGACAGGGGGTGACTAATGAAAAACTGTTTTTT
15	NA	NA	TRBV14	TRBJ2-1	CASSQESVSYNEQFF	TGTGCCAGCAGCCAAGAGTCAGTAAGTTACAATGAGCAGTTCTTC